This T cell receptor beta chain was retrieved from a study of OX40 agonist ivuxolimab in advanced cancers. Study at large: Dose-escalation patients suffered from hepatocellular carcinoma, melanoma, renal cell or head and neck cancer. Partial responses occurred in three patients (one hepatocellular carcinoma, two cutaneous melanoma).

Some clones are missing from TCRdb's copy, which holds only in-frame ones; the method was immunoSEQ multiplex PCR. There are roughly 80,000 clones in the sample; roughly 84% occur only once, and 6.2% lies in the top ten. Study results and caveats: On average, a greater number of expanded clones characterised CD8+ T cells relative to CD4+.

On cycle 4 day 1 and cycle 7 day 1, as well as at baseline, blood was sampled. As for this clone: Antigen: not known.

V dropped 4 bases and J dropped 1 base, with 14 bases sitting between them. CDR1 and CDR2 from the germline V gene are LNHDA and SQIVND (reference sequence). This CDR3 has 15 residues. This material consisted of CD4+ or CD8+ T cells sorted from blood, taken in a trial of the OX40 agonist ivuxolimab. V usage is TRBV19 and J usage is TRBJ2-7; D is unresolved. This sequence was found in an adult with an advanced solid tumor such as melanoma, head and neck, liver or kidney cancer. The CDR3 coding sequence is TGTGCCAGTAGTACCCCGGTAGGGATGTCCTACGAGCAGTACTTC. This encodes CASSTPVGMSYEQYF. Full variable domain (rest looked up from reference TRBV19 and TRBJ2-7): DGGITQSPKYLFRKEGQNVTLSCEQNLNHDAMYWYRQDPGQGLRLIYYSQIVNDFQKGDIAEGYSVSREKKESFPLTVTSAQKNPTAFYLCASSTPVGMSYEQYFGPGTRLTVT.